This TCR beta chain was captured by sequencing in a study of shared clonotypes between healthy human individuals. Data came from immunoSEQ multiplex PCR; TCRdb stores just in-frame clones and leaves some out. The data contain fewer than 550,000 clones, over 60% of them singletons. Sequenced input: PBMCs. The clonotype originates from a middle-aged woman in good health. Some clones in this sample may be carry-over from other donors' samples.

The CDR3 DNA follows: TGTGCCAGCAGCCCAGAAGCGGGCGCCCAAGAGACCCAGTACTTC. Its protein product is CASSPEAGAQETQYF. This chain joins TRBV7-3 and TRBJ2-5, with a weak D call TRBD2 (6 bases). V was pared by 5 bases and J by 1 base, with 14 bases between. This CDR3 has 15 residues. Germline lookup yields CDR1 SGHTA and CDR2 FQGTGA.